This entry lists 32 T cell receptor beta chains sequenced from one sample in a study of T-cell memory formation after mild COVID-19 (TCRdb year 2021). The method was 5' RACE. The run used an Illumina NovaSeq 6000. TCRdb trimmed the raw reads at Q25, called clones with MiXCR and kept productive beta chains. Every CDR3 protein is listed once, alongside the most common genes and DNA of its rows. This sample comprises around 180,000 distinct CDR3 sequences, 16% of them detected only once. More than 2% of the sample comes from the top ten. Sequencing was carried out using PBMCs or a T cell subset sorted from them (not recorded which). Receptors originate from an adult woman who had mild COVID-19 (a few samples of this study predate the infection). The sample titles of this study are shuffled in the database, so cell type and time point are left out; the donor was told from shared clones.

This clonotype was seen a few times. CDR3: CASSLSSGTVQETQYF. The CDR3 DNA is TGTGCCAGCAGCTTATCGTCCGGGACAGTTCAAGAGACCCAGTACTTC. The rearrangement links TRBV7-3 to TRBJ2-5; 7 bases map to TRBD1. The CDR3 is made up of 16 amino acids. V gave up 2 bases and J gave up 2 bases; unmatched junction bases: 8. Germline loops: CDR1 SGHTA, CDR2 FQGTGA.

V is TRBV7-8 and J is TRBJ1-2; 8 nucleotides align to TRBD1. Germline V gene lookup returns CDR1 SGHVS and CDR2 FQNEAQ. Losses at the gene ends were 5 bases for V and 2 bases for J; bases not matched to a gene: 10. The CDR3 totals 16 residues. CDR3 in DNA: TGTGCCAGCAGCCCTGGACAGGGAGGACTGAACTATGGCTACACCTTC. It is translated as CASSPGQGGLNYGYTF.

This clonotype showed up just a few times. The J gene is TRBJ2-1, the V gene TRBV27, with 14 bases identical to TRBD2. After removal of 3 bases from V and 8 bases from J, the junction contained 3 bases not matched to a gene. From germline, CDR1 is MNHEY and CDR2 SMNVEV (reference sequence). CDR3 size: 15 residues. The DNA of the CDR3 is TGTGCCAGCAGTTTGGGGACTAGCGGGAGCTATGAGCAGTTCTTC. Protein product: CASSLGTSGSYEQFF.

This clonotype was picked up many times. The J gene is TRBJ2-1, the V gene TRBV24-1; 7 bases align to TRBD2. Germline V lookup: CDR1 KGHDR, CDR2 SFDVKD. The CDR3 has 16 residues. V shed 4 bases, J shed 9 bases, and the junction held 14 bases outside the gene matches. The CDR3 loop is CATSEPLAETRREQFF. CDR3 in DNA: TGTGCCACCAGTGAACCCCTAGCGGAAACCCGGCGTGAGCAGTTCTTC.

This clonotype was found a few times. This chain connects TRBV19 to TRBJ1-6; D gene unclear. Germline V lookup: CDR1 LNHDA, CDR2 SQIVND (reference sequence). Trimming stripped 4 bases from V and 2 bases from J, with 9 bases between. CDR3 length equals 15 residues. CDR3 sequence (DNA): TGTGCCAGTAGTAAGGATAGGACCTATAATTCACCCCTCCACTTT. This encodes CASSKDRTYNSPLHF.

This clonotype was detected a few times. The chain is built from TRBV5-1 and TRBJ2-7; D uncertain. Trimming shortened V by 4 bases and J by 5 bases, and 16 bases separated the two germline ends. In germline, CDR1 is SGHRS, CDR2 YFSETQ. This CDR3 region has 14 residues. The CDR3 nucleotides are TGCGCCAGCAGCACCAGGACGGTTGGCGACGAGCAGTACTTC. This codes for CASSTRTVGDEQYF.

The chain links TRBV6-2 or TRBV6-3 to TRBJ2-1, with TRBD1 as a possible D gene (5 bases). The germline gives CDR1 MNHEY, CDR2 SVGEGT. The CDR3 extends over 14 amino acids. Trimming left V 2 bases short and J 9 bases short, with 14 bases between. The CDR3 DNA is TGTGCCAGCAGTTACGGCAGGGCCTCAGGTGAGCAGTTCTTC. Its protein is CASSYGRASGEQFF.

V is TRBV3-1 and J is TRBJ2-1; no reliable D call. The CDR3 length is 15 residues. Trimming stripped 0 bases from V and 8 bases from J, with 14 bases between. Germline V CDR1 and CDR2: LGHDT, YNNKEL (reference sequence). Here the CDR3 reads CASSQEPSGEDEQFF. In DNA, the CDR3 is TGTGCCAGCAGCCAAGAACCGTCCGGCGAGGATGAGCAGTTCTTC.

This clonotype was recorded many times. This chain connects TRBV29-1 to TRBJ2-1; D not resolved. The V end lost 6 bases, the J end lost 4 bases, and 16 bases lay between the germline ends. The CDR3 consists of 14 residues. Germline lookup yields CDR1 SQVTM and CDR2 ANQGSEA. The chain's CDR3 is CSVTASTLYNEQFF. DNA of the CDR3: TGCAGCGTGACGGCTAGTACCCTTTACAATGAGCAGTTCTTC.

V gene TRBV12-3 or TRBV12-4 combines with J gene TRBJ2-5; the D gene is possibly TRBD2 (5 bases). CDR3 length: 13 residues. The V and J ends lost 8 bases and 5 bases respectively, with 15 bases between them. DNA for the CDR3: TGTGCCAGCGGCCGGGCCTCGGGGGAGACCCAGTACTTC. Translated, it gives CASGRASGETQYF.

Many counts were recorded for this clonotype. The genes are TRBV12-3 or TRBV12-4 and TRBJ1-5, with D unresolved. This CDR3 comprises 12 residues. V was clipped by 8 bases and J by 5 bases, with 10 bases between them. The CDR3 sequence: CASSIGYQPQHF. The CDR3 bases are TGTGCCAGCTCTATCGGTTATCAGCCCCAGCATTTT.

This clonotype was observed a few times. The V call is TRBV11-3, the J call TRBJ1-1; 11 positions agree with TRBD1. V lost 3 bases and J lost 5; bases outside the gene matches: 5. The germline V gene encodes CDR1 SGHNT and CDR2 YENEEA. The CDR3 is 15 residues long. CDR3 bases: TGTGCCAGCAGCTTGACGGACAGGGGGCAGACTGAAGCTTTCTTT. Translated, it gives CASSLTDRGQTEAFF.

The V and J genes are TRBV6-1 and TRBJ1-2; TRBD1 matches at 11 bases. With V trimmed by 6 bases and J by 7 bases, 10 bases remained unmatched. The CDR3 consists of 15 residues. Germline CDR1 reads MNHNS; CDR2 reads SASEGT. CDR3 nucleotide sequence: TGTGCCAGCAGGACCACGGGACAGGGGGTCGTTGGCTACACCTTC. It encodes CASRTTGQGVVGYTF.

This clonotype was recorded a few times. The V and J genes are TRBV24-1 and TRBJ2-3; TRBD1 agrees at 8 bases. J was trimmed by 4 bases and V by 4 bases; bases with no gene match: 6. Germline CDR1 is KGHDR and CDR2 is SFDVKD. The CDR3 totals 15 residues. This CDR3 is CATSEGQGGADTQYF. CDR3 coding DNA: TGTGCCACCAGTGAAGGACAGGGTGGGGCAGATACGCAGTATTTT.

CDR3 residues: CASSQGQYYGYTF. In DNA form, the CDR3 reads TGCGCCAGCAGCCAAGGACAGTACTATGGCTACACCTTC. The chain recombines TRBV4-3 with TRBJ1-2; the D gene is possibly TRBD1 (5 bases). The length of the CDR3 is 13 residues. Germline V gene sequence: CDR1 LGHNA, CDR2 YSLEER. V shed 1 base and J shed 3 bases, with 6 bases lying between them.

This clonotype was seen at least ten times. The chain employs TRBV19 and TRBJ2-3; possible D gene TRBD2, 5 bases. V gave up 8 bases and J gave up 4 bases, with 13 bases separating them. The germline CDR1 and CDR2 sequences are LNHDA and SQIVND (reference sequence). The CDR3 totals 13 residues. Here the CDR3 reads CASCPSLADTQYF. For the CDR3, the DNA is TGTGCCAGTTGTCCTAGCTTAGCAGATACGCAGTATTTT.

This clonotype was recorded a few times. J is TRBJ2-5 and V is TRBV29-1; D possibly corresponds to TRBD1 (6 bases). V was clipped by 0 bases and J by 5 bases, with 16 bases between them. There are 15 residues in the CDR3. Per germline, CDR1 SQVTM and CDR2 ANQGSEA. DNA for the CDR3: TGCAGCGTTGAAGATACAGGGCGTAGCTCTGAGACCCAGTACTTC. Translating gives CSVEDTGRSSETQYF.

This clonotype was seen more than once but under ten times. This sequence joins TRBV25-1 and TRBJ2-1; the D gene is possibly TRBD2 (5 bases). The CDR3 covers 13 residues. Germline V lookup: CDR1 MGHDK, CDR2 SYGVNS. V was pared by 7 bases and J by 8 bases, with 15 bases between. In nucleotides, the CDR3 is TGTGCCAGCAAAGGGAGTAGGGTGGATGAGCAGTTCTTC. Translating it yields CASKGSRVDEQFF.

CDR3 in DNA: TGTGCCAGCAGTCACCGGGACGGCGCCCTCTACACCTTC. It specifies CASSHRDGALYTF. J is TRBJ1-2 and V is TRBV12-3 or TRBV12-4, with D perhaps matching TRBD1 (5 bases). The V gene lost 5 bases and the J gene lost 10 bases, with 17 bases spanning the gap. The CDR3 is made up of 13 amino acids.

V is TRBV29-1 and J is TRBJ2-5; the D is unclear. The CDR3 spans 11 residues. Germline lookup yields CDR1 SQVTM and CDR2 ANQGSEA. V lost 3 bases to trimming and J lost 7 bases, with 9 bases between them. The CDR3 DNA follows: TGCAGCGTTGACACACCAGGGACCCAGTACTTC. Protein: CSVDTPGTQYF.

A few counts support this clonotype. V and J are TRBV20-1 and TRBJ2-7, with a possible D match to TRBD1 (5 bases). Trimming left V 2 bases short and J 3 bases short, with 8 bases between. Germline V gene sequence: CDR1 DFQATT, CDR2 SNEGSKA (reference sequence). The CDR3 contains 12 residues. CDR3 sequence: CSARHRYYEQYF. CDR3 DNA sequence: TGCAGTGCTAGACACAGGTACTACGAGCAGTACTTC.

The sample holds a few counts of this clonotype. The chain recombines TRBV3-1 with TRBJ2-1; TRBD2 aligns across 14 bases. Germline V gene data show CDR1 as LGHDT and CDR2 as YNNKEL (reference sequence). V trimming: 4 bases; J trimming: 7 bases; junction bases outside the gene matches: 6. The CDR3 consists of 16 residues. The CDR3 spells CASSPSGTSGSNEQFF. The CDR3 DNA follows: TGTGCCAGCAGCCCCTCCGGGACTAGCGGGAGTAATGAGCAGTTCTTC.

This sequence joins TRBV10-1 and TRBJ2-7, with TRBD1 as a possible D gene (6 bases). Trimming pared 5 bases from V and 0 bases from J, leaving 11 bases between. Germline CDR1 reads WNHNN; CDR2 reads SYGVQD (reference sequence). This CDR3 spans 14 amino acids. CDR3 region: CASSRQAYSYEQYF. The DNA for the CDR3 is TGCGCCAGCAGTCGACAGGCCTACTCCTACGAGCAGTACTTC.

The V gene is TRBV2, the J gene TRBJ2-1; the D is unclear. The CDR3 covers 15 residues. Deletions cut 1 base from V and 10 bases from J, with 17 bases between. Germline CDR1 and CDR2: SNHLY and FYNNEI. This CDR3 reads CASSEGTDPLYEQFF. The CDR3 DNA is TGTGCCAGCAGTGAAGGGACCGACCCCCTTTACGAGCAGTTCTTC.

This clonotype was detected once. The chain is built from TRBV7-2 and TRBJ2-3, with 7 nucleotides matching TRBD2. J gave up 4 bases and V 1 base, and 11 bases lay outside the gene matches. This CDR3 is built from 17 residues. Germline-derived CDR1 and CDR2 are SGHTA and FQGNSA. CDR3 in DNA: TGTGCCAGCAGCTTAGTTGTGGGAGGCCTAGCGGCAGATACGCAGTATTTT. Encoded protein: CASSLVVGGLAADTQYF.

This clonotype turned up a few times. The chain uses TRBV25-1 and TRBJ1-1; no clear D. The CDR3 sequence is 15 residues long. Germline V gives CDR1 MGHDK, CDR2 SYGVNS. V dropped 5 bases and J dropped 5 bases, with 18 bases sitting between them. This CDR3 reads CASSQSSGLGTEAFF. The CDR3 DNA reads TGTGCCAGCAGTCAATCCTCTGGGCTGGGAACTGAAGCTTTCTTT.

CDR3 nucleotide sequence: TGCAGTGCTAGAGATTTTGGCAGTCCGACTAGCAGAGAGCAGTACTTC. As protein: CSARDFGSPTSREQYF. The rearrangement uses TRBV20-1 and TRBJ2-7, with 7 bases matching TRBD2. CDR3 length equals 16 residues. With 0 bases clipped from V and 7 bases from J, the junction kept 15 bases outside the gene matches. Germline CDR1 reads DFQATT; CDR2 reads SNEGSKA (reference sequence).

This clonotype was found a few times. The genes are TRBV4-3 and TRBJ2-7, with D possibly being TRBD2 (6 bases). V was cut by 1 base and J by 3 bases, with 13 bases left in between. Germline V CDR1 and CDR2: LGHNA, YSLEER. This CDR3 has 15 amino acids. CDR3 protein: CASSQVHGTGYEQYF. The CDR3 nucleotides are TGCGCCAGCAGCCAAGTACACGGGACTGGCTACGAGCAGTACTTC.

V and J are TRBV20-1 and TRBJ2-5; D possibly corresponds to TRBD2 (6 bases). The CDR3 spans 14 residues. V was shortened by 6 bases and J by 1 base, with 15 bases between the two germline ends. Germline CDR1 is DFQATT and CDR2 is SNEGSKA (reference sequence). The DNA of the CDR3 is TGCAGTGCCCCAATCGGGGGTACCCAAGAGACCCAGTACTTC. Its protein is CSAPIGGTQETQYF.

In this sample, this clonotype turned up a few times. The gene calls are TRBV5-1 and TRBJ2-3; 11 bases fit TRBD1. CDR1 and CDR2 (germline): SGHRS, YFSETQ. V was clipped by 4 bases and J by 4 bases; unmatched bases: 11. This CDR3 contains 17 residues. DNA for the CDR3: TGCGCCAGCAGCATCCGATCTCCGGGACAGGGGGCAGATACGCAGTATTTT. Its protein product is CASSIRSPGQGADTQYF. The complete variable domain, with remaining parts taken from reference TRBV5-1 and TRBJ2-3, reads KAGVTQTPRYLIKTRGQQVTLSCSPISGHRSVSWYQQTPGQGLQFLFEYFSETQRNKGNFPGRFSGRQFSNSRSEMNVSTLELGDSALYLCASSIRSPGQGADTQYFGPGTRLTVL.

This clonotype was observed a handful of times. The chain combines TRBV5-6 with TRBJ1-5; a weak D match, TRBD1 (6 bases). V gave up 2 bases and J gave up 0 bases, with 12 bases separating them. The CDR3 is 16 residues long. CDR1 and CDR2 from the germline V gene are SGHDT and YYEEEE. CDR3 sequence: CASSLGGPNSNQPQHF. DNA for the CDR3: TGTGCCAGCAGCTTAGGGGGGCCTAATAGCAATCAGCCCCAGCATTTT.

This clonotype occurred once. The rearrangement links TRBV20-1 to TRBJ2-5, with 15 bases fitting TRBD2. This CDR3 is built from 17 residues. Unmatched junction bases numbered 14, after V lost 6 bases and J lost 6 bases. Looked up from germline, CDR1 is DFQATT and CDR2 is SNEGSKA (reference sequence). CDR3 sequence: CSAKSPGLAGGPQTQYF. In nucleotides, the CDR3 is TGCAGTGCAAAGAGCCCCGGACTAGCGGGAGGGCCACAGACCCAGTACTTC.